Each of the 10 T cell receptor beta chains below was sequenced from the same sample in a study of cytomegalovirus exposure and HLA in healthy donors. It was with 60 Vbeta and 13 Jbeta primers that the PCR ran. The protocol was immunoSEQ multiplex PCR, while the TCRdb copy is restricted to in-frame clones and leaves out a portion. Of more than 90,000 clones in the sample, roughly 72% were seen once. Sequencing input: PBMCs. These receptors came from a woman aged 45-60 years in good health and CMV-seropositive.

This chain connects TRBV29-1 to TRBJ2-1, with 11 bases fitting TRBD2. This CDR3 contains 15 residues. Looked up from germline, CDR1 is SQVTM and CDR2 is ANQGSEA. Trimming at V came to 8 bases and at J to 3 bases, leaving 9 bases not matched to a gene. In DNA, the CDR3 is TGCAGCTATCATAGCGGGAGGGCCTACTACAATGAGCAGTTCTTC. Translating gives CSYHSGRAYYNEQFF.

V is TRBV30 and J is TRBJ2-7, with 7 positions matching TRBD1. The V segment lost 2 bases and the J segment 1 base; nucleotides outside the gene matches: 5. The CDR3 covers 14 residues. Germline lookup yields CDR1 GTSNPN and CDR2 SVGIG (reference sequence). The CDR3 DNA sequence: TGTGCCTGGAGTTTCGGCAGGGGGTCCTACGAGCAGTACTTC. Amino acids: CAWSFGRGSYEQYF.

The J gene is TRBJ1-1, the V gene TRBV27, with D perhaps matching TRBD1 (6 bases). Deletions cut 4 bases from V and 8 bases from J, with 14 bases between. The germline gives CDR1 MNHEY, CDR2 SMNVEV (reference sequence). CDR3 size: 13 residues. The CDR3 DNA sequence: TGTGCCAGCAGTTCAAGAACAGGGCGGGAAGCTTTCTTT. As protein: CASSSRTGREAFF.

This rearrangement joins TRBV4-2 to TRBJ2-7; D is unclear. The CDR3 contains 13 residues. CDR1 and CDR2 (germline): LGHNA, YNFKEQ. V lost 0 bases to trimming and J lost 5 bases, with 8 bases between them. The CDR3 nucleotides read TGTGCCAGCAGCCAAGAAGATGAGGACGAGCAGTACTTC. Its translation is CASSQEDEDEQYF.

The chain couples TRBV2 to TRBJ2-5, with 7 bases lining up with TRBD1. V was pared by 8 bases and J by 3 bases, with 6 bases of the junction left unmatched. Germline-derived CDR1 and CDR2 are SNHLY and FYNNEI. The CDR3 sequence is 13 residues long. The CDR3 DNA sequence: TGTGCCAGCGGCGAGGGACAGAAAGAGACCCAGTACTTC. It yields the protein CASGEGQKETQYF.

V usage is TRBV18 and J usage is TRBJ2-5, with 14 bases fitting TRBD2. This CDR3 has 16 amino acids. With 5 bases clipped from V and 3 bases from J, the junction kept 5 bases outside the gene matches. Germline V lookup: CDR1 KGHSH, CDR2 LQKENI. In nucleotides, the CDR3 is TGTGCCAGCTCAGGATCGGGACTAGCGGGGGAAGAGACCCAGTACTTC. It translates to CASSGSGLAGEETQYF.

The chain is built from TRBV19 and TRBJ1-2; TRBD1 matches 7 bases. Trimming removed 6 bases from V and 7 bases from J; junction bases left unmatched: 14. Germline V CDR1 and CDR2: LNHDA, SQIVND (reference sequence). There are 15 residues in the CDR3. Written as DNA, the CDR3 is TGTGCCAGTAGCCATCTTGTGGGACAGAGGACTGGCTACACCTTC. It is translated as CASSHLVGQRTGYTF.

This chain connects TRBV19 to TRBJ2-2; 7 nucleotides match TRBD1. V lost 6 bases to trimming and J lost 1 base; unmatched junction nucleotides: 2. The CDR3 sequence is 14 residues long. Per the germline V gene, CDR1 is LNHDA and CDR2 is SQIVND (reference sequence). Here the CDR3 DNA reads TGTGCCAGTAGGAGGGGGCTGAACACCGGGGAGCTGTTTTTT. Residues: CASRRGLNTGELFF.

The chain carries TRBV15 and TRBJ2-7; TRBD2 is a possible D gene (6 bases). CDR3 size: 13 residues. Looked up from germline, CDR1 is LNHNV and CDR2 is YYDKDF (reference sequence). V was cut by 2 bases and J by 4 bases, with 9 bases left in between. The CDR3 DNA reads TGTGCCACCAGCAGACCCGGGAGTTACGAGCAGTACTTC. Amino acid sequence: CATSRPGSYEQYF.

The V and J genes are TRBV28 and TRBJ1-2; D not resolved. The germline gives CDR1 MDHEN, CDR2 SYDVKM. Trimming pared 7 bases from V and 7 bases from J, leaving 13 bases between. The length of the CDR3 is 12 residues. DNA for the CDR3: TGTGCCAGCACCAGGATTCTCTCTGGCTACACCTTC. Translation gives CASTRILSGYTF.